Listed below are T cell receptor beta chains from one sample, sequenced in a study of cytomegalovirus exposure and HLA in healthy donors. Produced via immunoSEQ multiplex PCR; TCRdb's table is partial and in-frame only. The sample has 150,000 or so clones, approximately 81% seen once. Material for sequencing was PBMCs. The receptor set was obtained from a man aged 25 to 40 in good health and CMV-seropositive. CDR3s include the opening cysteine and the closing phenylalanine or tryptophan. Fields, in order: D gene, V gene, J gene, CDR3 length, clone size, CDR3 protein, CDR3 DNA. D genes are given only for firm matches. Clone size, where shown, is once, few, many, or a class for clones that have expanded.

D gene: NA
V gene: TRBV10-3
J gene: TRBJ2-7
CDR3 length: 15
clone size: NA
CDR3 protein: CAIRSSTASSYEQYF
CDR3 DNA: TGTGCCATCAGATCCTCAACCGCTAGCTCCTACGAGCAGTACTTC

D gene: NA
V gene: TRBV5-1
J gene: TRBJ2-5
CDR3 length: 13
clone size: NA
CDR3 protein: CASSPRQKETQYF
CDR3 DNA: TGCGCCAGCAGCCCCCGACAGAAAGAGACCCAGTACTTC

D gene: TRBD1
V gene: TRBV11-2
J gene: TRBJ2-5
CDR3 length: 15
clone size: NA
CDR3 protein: CASSLGPGGQETQYF
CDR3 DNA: TGTGCCAGCAGCTTAGGTCCAGGGGGCCAAGAGACCCAGTACTTC

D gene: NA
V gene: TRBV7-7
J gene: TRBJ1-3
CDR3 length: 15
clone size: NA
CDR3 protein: CASSLEPGIGNTIYF
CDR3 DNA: TGTGCCAGCAGCTTAGAGCCAGGGATTGGAAACACCATATATTTT

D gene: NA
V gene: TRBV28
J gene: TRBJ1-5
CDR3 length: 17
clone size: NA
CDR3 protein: CASSLLGIRNSNQPQHF
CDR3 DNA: TGTGCCAGCAGTTTATTGGGTATCAGGAATAGCAATCAGCCCCAGCATTTT

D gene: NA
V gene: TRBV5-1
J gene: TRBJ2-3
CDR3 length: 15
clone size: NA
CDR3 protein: CASSLSSALTDTQYF
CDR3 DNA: TGCGCCAGCAGCCTTTCTAGCGCCCTCACAGATACGCAGTATTTT

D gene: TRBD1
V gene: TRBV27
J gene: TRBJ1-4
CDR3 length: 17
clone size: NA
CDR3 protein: CASSTTGGHLGSEKLFF
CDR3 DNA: TGTGCCAGCAGTACTACAGGGGGCCACCTAGGGAGTGAAAAACTGTTTTTT

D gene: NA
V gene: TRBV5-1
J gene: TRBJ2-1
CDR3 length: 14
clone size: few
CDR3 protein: CASSPTDSDNEQFF
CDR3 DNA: TGCGCCAGCAGCCCGACGGACAGTGACAATGAGCAGTTCTTC

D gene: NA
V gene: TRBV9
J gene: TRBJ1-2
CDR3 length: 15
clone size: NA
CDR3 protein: CASSERPGVRYGYTF
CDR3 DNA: TGTGCCAGCAGCGAACGTCCAGGGGTAAGGTATGGCTACACCTTC

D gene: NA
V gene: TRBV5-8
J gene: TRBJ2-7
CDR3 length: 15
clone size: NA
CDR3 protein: CASSFLDSAAYEQYF
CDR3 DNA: TGTGCCAGCAGCTTTTTGGACAGTGCGGCGTACGAGCAGTACTTC

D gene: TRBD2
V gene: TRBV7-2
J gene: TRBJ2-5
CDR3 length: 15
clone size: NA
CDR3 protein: CASSPLAGGELGQYF
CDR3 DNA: TGTGCCAGCAGCCCTCTTGCGGGGGGGGAGTTAGGCCAGTACTTC

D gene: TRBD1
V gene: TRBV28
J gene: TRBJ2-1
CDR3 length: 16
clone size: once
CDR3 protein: CASSLLLRQGKHEQFF
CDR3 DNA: TGTGCCAGCAGTCTCCTCCTCCGACAGGGGAAGCATGAGCAGTTCTTC

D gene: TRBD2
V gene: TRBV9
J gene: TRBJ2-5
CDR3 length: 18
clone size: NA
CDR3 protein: CASSSPRLAGGPVETQYF
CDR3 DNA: TGTGCCAGCAGCTCTCCCAGACTAGCGGGGGGGCCGGTAGAGACCCAGTACTTC

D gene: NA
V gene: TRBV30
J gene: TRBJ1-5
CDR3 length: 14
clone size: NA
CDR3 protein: CAWGGGQSNQPQHF
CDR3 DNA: TGTGCCTGGGGAGGAGGACAGAGCAATCAGCCCCAGCATTTT

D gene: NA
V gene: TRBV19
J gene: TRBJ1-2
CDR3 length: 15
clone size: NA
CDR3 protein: CASRGAGRANYGYTF
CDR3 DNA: TGTGCCAGTAGGGGGGCGGGCAGAGCTAACTATGGCTACACCTTC

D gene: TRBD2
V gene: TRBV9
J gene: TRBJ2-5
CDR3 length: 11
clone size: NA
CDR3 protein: CASGRVRTQYF
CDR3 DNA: TGTGCCAGCGGGAGGGTACGGACCCAGTACTTC

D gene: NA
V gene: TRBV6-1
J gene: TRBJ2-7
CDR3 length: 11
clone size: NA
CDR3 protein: CASSERDEQYF
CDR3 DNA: TGTGCCAGCAGTGAAAGAGACGAGCAGTACTTC

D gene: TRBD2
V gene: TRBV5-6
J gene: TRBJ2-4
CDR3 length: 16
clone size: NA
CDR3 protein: CASRGRGSRAKNIQYF
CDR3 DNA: TGTGCCAGCAGAGGGAGGGGTTCTCGAGCCAAAAACATTCAGTACTTC

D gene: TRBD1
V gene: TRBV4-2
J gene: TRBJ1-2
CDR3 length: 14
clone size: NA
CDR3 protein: CASSQMTGPGGYTF
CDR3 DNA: TGTGCCAGCAGCCAAATGACAGGGCCAGGTGGCTACACCTTC

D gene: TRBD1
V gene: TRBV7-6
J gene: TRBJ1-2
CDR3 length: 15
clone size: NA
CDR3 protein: CASSLGQGALYGYTF
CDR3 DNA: TGTGCCAGCAGCTTAGGGCAGGGGGCCCTATATGGCTACACCTTC